These 30 T cell receptor beta chains originate from one sample sequenced in a study of pediatric ulcerative colitis. Produced via immunoSEQ multiplex PCR; TCRdb's table is partial and in-frame only. The sample includes tens of thousands of clones, 70% to 80% of them seen just once. Sequenced input: blood. The receptors come from a boy between 10 and 17 years old with moderate ulcerative colitis.

V is TRBV10-1 and J is TRBJ1-1; D remains unclear. Germline V gene lookup returns CDR1 WNHNN and CDR2 SYGVQD (reference sequence). The CDR3 extends over 12 amino acids. Trimming removed 4 bases from V and 11 bases from J, with 14 bases in between. CDR3 nucleotide sequence: TGCGCCAGCAGTGCCGGACCGGTGCGCGCTTTCTTT. Protein sequence: CASSAGPVRAFF.

The genes are TRBV27 and TRBJ2-1, with a weak D call TRBD2 (5 bases). The germline V gene has CDR1 MNHEY and CDR2 SMNVEV (reference sequence). CDR3 size: 16 residues. V lost 6 bases to trimming and J lost 10 bases, with 25 bases between them. DNA of the CDR3: TGTGCCAGCAGGAGGGATCCGTTACCGCGGTCGGGGGAGCAGTTCTTC. Translation gives CASRRDPLPRSGEQFF.

CDR3 DNA sequence: TGTGCCAGCAGCAGTACCGGGACAGGGAATAGCAATCAGCCCCAGCATTTT. It translates to CASSSTGTGNSNQPQHF. V usage is TRBV7-9 and J usage is TRBJ1-5; TRBD1 matches 9 bases. Germline V CDR1 and CDR2: SEHNR, FQNEAQ (reference sequence). V gave up 5 bases and J gave up 0 bases; unmatched junction bases: 8. This CDR3 contains 17 residues.

The CDR3 is CASSSARVVNTGELFF. In DNA form, the CDR3 reads TGTGCCAGCAGCTCAGCACGGGTGGTGAACACCGGGGAGCTGTTTTTT. The J gene is TRBJ2-2, the V gene TRBV7-9; no clear D. The CDR3 is made up of 16 amino acids. Per the germline V gene, CDR1 is SEHNR and CDR2 is FQNEAQ (reference sequence). The ends were cut back, 4 bases at V and 1 base at J, with 13 bases in the middle.

The chain combines TRBV7-9 with TRBJ2-3; tentatively, D is TRBD2 (5 bases). The ends were cut back, 6 bases at V and 1 base at J, with 14 bases in the middle. CDR1 and CDR2 from the germline V gene are SEHNR and FQNEAQ (reference sequence). The CDR3 consists of 15 residues. CDR3 residues: CASRPPGIGTDTQYF. The DNA of the CDR3 is TGTGCCAGCAGGCCCCCGGGGATCGGCACAGATACGCAGTATTTT.

The chain links TRBV18 to TRBJ2-1; perhaps TRBD1 as D (6 bases). Looked up from germline, CDR1 is KGHSH and CDR2 is LQKENI. This CDR3 has 17 amino acids. The germline V and J ends were trimmed by 3 bases and 4 bases, with 19 bases remaining between them. Here the CDR3 reads CASSPRPSIRGYNEQFF. As DNA, the CDR3 is TGTGCCAGCTCACCCCGACCGTCAATCAGGGGATACAATGAGCAGTTCTTC.

The genes are TRBV10-3 and TRBJ2-7; 10 bases are a match to TRBD2. The CDR3 runs 15 residues. The V gene's germline CDR1 is ENHRY and CDR2 SYGVKD. The ends lost 6 bases at V and 3 bases at J; junction bases unmatched: 8. The chain's CDR3 is CAIRGLAGEVYEQYF. In DNA form, the CDR3 reads TGTGCCATCAGGGGGCTAGCGGGAGAAGTCTACGAGCAGTACTTC.

The chain has TRBV7-2 and TRBJ1-4; D is possibly TRBD1 (6 bases). The CDR3 is 15 amino acids. Germline V gene lookup returns CDR1 SGHTA and CDR2 FQGNSA. V gave up 1 base and J gave up 7 bases, with 13 bases separating them. This chain's CDR3 is CASSLGGPRGEKLFF. CDR3 bases: TGTGCCAGCAGCTTAGGGGGGCCTCGTGGTGAAAAACTGTTTTTT.

The chain recombines TRBV7-9 with TRBJ2-7, with 7 positions matching TRBD2. The V gene end was trimmed by 5 bases and the J gene end by 5 bases; junction bases not matched to a gene: 9. The CDR3 extends over 14 amino acids. Germline V gene sequence: CDR1 SEHNR, CDR2 FQNEAQ (reference sequence). As DNA, the CDR3 is TGTGCCAGCAGCCTACCGGGACTACCGGACGAGCAGTACTTC. Translation: CASSLPGLPDEQYF.

This rearrangement joins TRBV11-1 to TRBJ2-3; D might be TRBD2 (5 bases). This CDR3 region has 15 residues. Looked up from germline, CDR1 is SGHAT and CDR2 is FQDESV (reference sequence). V gave up 1 base and J gave up 3 bases, with 11 bases separating them. The CDR3 nucleotides are TGTGCCAGCAGCTTAGTCACTAGTGGTACAGATACGCAGTATTTT. This translates into CASSLVTSGTDTQYF.

The chain links TRBV10-2 to TRBJ1-5, with D possibly being TRBD1 (5 bases). With 8 bases removed from V and 0 bases from J, the gap between germline ends came to 11 bases. Germline-derived CDR1 and CDR2 are WSHSY and SAAADI. This CDR3 is 14 amino acids long. The CDR3 spells CASHPGLSNQPQHF. Here the CDR3 DNA reads TGCGCCAGCCATCCGGGGCTTAGCAATCAGCCCCAGCATTTT.

The chain recombines TRBV4-1 with TRBJ2-1; perhaps TRBD1 as D (6 bases). Deletions cut 3 bases from V and 7 bases from J, with 16 bases between. The CDR3 has 15 residues. From germline, CDR1 is MGHRA and CDR2 YSYEKL. CDR3 loop: CASSQADREGNEQFF. CDR3 DNA sequence: TGCGCCAGCAGCCAGGCGGACAGAGAGGGGAATGAGCAGTTCTTC.

This sequence joins TRBV27 and TRBJ2-2, with TRBD2 as a possible D gene (6 bases). This CDR3 has 15 residues. CDR1 and CDR2 from the germline V gene are MNHEY and SMNVEV (reference sequence). With 4 bases removed from V and 8 bases from J, the gap between germline ends came to 17 bases. The CDR3 region is CASSSPGLGRGELFF. The CDR3 coding sequence is TGTGCCAGCAGTTCCCCGGGACTCGGCAGGGGGGAGCTGTTTTTT.

The chain joins TRBV19 to TRBJ1-3; the D is unclear. Deletions cut 4 bases from V and 2 bases from J, with 9 bases between. The CDR3 sequence is 14 residues long. Germline V gives CDR1 LNHDA, CDR2 SQIVND (reference sequence). CDR3 residues: CASSTPGTGNTIYF. DNA for the CDR3: TGTGCCAGTAGTACCCCGGGGACTGGAAACACCATATATTTT.

This clone has a single count. The gene calls are TRBV27 and TRBJ2-7, with 9 nucleotides matching TRBD1. This CDR3 contains 15 residues. V shed 7 bases and J 6 bases; nucleotides not matched to a gene: 13. From germline, CDR1 is MNHEY and CDR2 SMNVEV (reference sequence). CDR3 sequence: CASMGRDRGFAEQYF. As DNA, the CDR3 is TGTGCCAGCATGGGCCGAGACAGGGGGTTCGCCGAGCAGTACTTC.

The chain has TRBV19 and TRBJ1-2; 8 bases align to TRBD1. Looked up from germline, CDR1 is LNHDA and CDR2 is SQIVND (reference sequence). The CDR3 runs to 15 residues. V shed 5 bases, J shed 5 bases, and the junction held 10 bases outside the gene matches. CDR3 in DNA: TGTGCCAGTAGTCTTCGCCAGGGGGCTCTATATGGCTACACCTTC. Its protein product is CASSLRQGALYGYTF. Complete variable domain (other parts from reference TRBV19 and TRBJ1-2): DGGITQSPKYLFRKEGQNVTLSCEQNLNHDAMYWYRQDPGQGLRLIYYSQIVNDFQKGDIAEGYSVSREKKESFPLTVTSAQKNPTAFYLCASSLRQGALYGYTFGSGTRLTVV.

The rearrangement joins TRBV10-1 to TRBJ1-1, with a weak D call TRBD1 (6 bases). V dropped 0 bases and J dropped 5 bases, with 19 bases sitting between them. Germline lookup yields CDR1 WNHNN and CDR2 SYGVQD (reference sequence). The CDR3 has 17 residues. The CDR3: CASSESVGVGGKTEAFF. CDR3 DNA: TGCGCCAGCAGTGAGTCGGTAGGAGTAGGGGGAAAGACTGAAGCTTTCTTT.

The CDR3 spells CASSQVTRDTDTQYF. The CDR3 DNA follows: TGCGCCAGCAGCCAAGTTACGCGGGATACAGATACGCAGTATTTT. The chain recombines TRBV4-3 with TRBJ2-3; TRBD2 might be the D (6 bases). Germline-derived CDR1 and CDR2 are LGHNA and YSLEER. Trimming removed 1 base at V and 3 bases at J, with 11 bases between. The CDR3 runs 15 residues.

The chain combines TRBV9 with TRBJ2-2; D is perhaps TRBD2 (6 bases). Germline CDR1 is SGDLS and CDR2 is YYNGEE. Trimming took off 4 bases at V and 4 bases at J, with 14 bases between the two ends. CDR3 length: 15 amino acids. The CDR3 here is CASSPGLPITGELFF. CDR3 nucleotide sequence: TGTGCCAGCAGCCCGGGACTCCCTATCACCGGGGAGCTGTTTTTT. The complete variable domain, with remaining parts taken from reference TRBV9 and TRBJ2-2, reads DSGVTQTPKHLITATGQRVTLRCSPRSGDLSVYWYQQSLDQGLQFLIQYYNGEERAKGNILERFSAQQFPDLHSELNLSSLELGDSALYFCASSPGLPITGELFFGEGSRLTVL.

This clone occurred once. This chain uses TRBV6-5 with TRBJ2-3; D ambiguous. This CDR3 is 11 amino acids long. Germline CDR1 is MNHEY and CDR2 is SVGAGI. V was clipped by 0 bases and J by 5 bases, with 0 bases between them. This chain's CDR3 is CASSYSDTQYF. The CDR3 region has the DNA TGTGCCAGCAGTTACTCAGATACGCAGTATTTT.

The chain has TRBV5-5 and TRBJ2-7; 7 bases align to TRBD2. CDR1 is SGHKS and CDR2 is YYEKEE in the germline V gene (reference sequence). This CDR3 contains 15 residues. V was clipped by 0 bases and J by 3 bases; unmatched bases: 6. Written as DNA, the CDR3 is TGTGCCAGCAGCTTGGCTGGGGGGGAGCGCTACGAGCAGTACTTC. Amino acid sequence: CASSLAGGERYEQYF.

The chain uses TRBV2 and TRBJ2-1, with 9 nucleotides matching TRBD1. CDR1 and CDR2 (germline): SNHLY, FYNNEI. Trimming removed 10 bases from V and 12 bases from J; junction bases left unmatched: 13. The length of the CDR3 is 13 residues. CDR3 amino acids: CATSPGQGLLQFF. CDR3 DNA sequence: TGTGCCACCTCACCGGGACAGGGATTGTTGCAGTTCTTC.

The DNA of the CDR3 is TGTGCCAGCAGCGATTTTATTCAAGAGACCCAGTACTTC. Its protein is CASSDFIQETQYF. The V gene is TRBV5-8, the J gene TRBJ2-5; D gene ambiguous. There are 13 residues in the CDR3. Germline V gene data show CDR1 as SGHTS and CDR2 as YDEGEE. Trimming removed 4 bases at V and 2 bases at J, with 9 bases between.

The chain has TRBV11-2 and TRBJ1-1; 8 bases agree with TRBD1. From germline, CDR1 is SGHAT and CDR2 FQNNGV. The CDR3 consists of 15 residues. V lost 4 bases and J lost 7; bases outside the gene matches: 11. CDR3 sequence (DNA): TGTGCCAGCAGCTACGGACAGGGCGGTTACCTTGAAGCTTTCTTT. Translation: CASSYGQGGYLEAFF.

This clone was found a few times. The chain links TRBV4-1 to TRBJ1-4, with D unclear. CDR3 length: 16 residues. Trimming took off 2 bases at V and 0 bases at J, with 10 bases between the two ends. In germline, CDR1 is MGHRA, CDR2 YSYEKL. The CDR3 protein is CASSQRAHATNEKLFF. The CDR3, as DNA: TGCGCCAGCAGCCAAAGGGCCCATGCAACTAATGAAAAACTGTTTTTT.

This clone was seen only once. V and J are TRBV5-4 and TRBJ1-2; no clear D gene. The V and J ends lost 10 bases and 1 base respectively, with 17 bases between them. The CDR3 loop spans 14 amino acids. CDR1 and CDR2 (germline): SGHNT, YYREEE (reference sequence). The DNA for the CDR3 is TGTGCCGGGCAGGCAGGTCCTATTAACTATGGCTACACCTTC. It translates to CAGQAGPINYGYTF.

To note about this clone: One junction end does not reproduce the germline sequence, and a read error may be involved. The genes are TRBV19 and TRBJ1-1, with unresolved D. The CDR3 runs to 15 residues. CDR1 and CDR2 from the germline V gene are LNHDA and SQIVND (reference sequence). Written as DNA, the CDR3 is TGTGCCAGTAGTATAGGAGGCCAGGCGAACGCTGAAGCTTTCTTT. Amino acid sequence: CASSIGGQANAEAFF.

The table lists this clone with a few counts. The genes are TRBV2 and TRBJ2-7, with D perhaps matching TRBD1 (6 bases). Germline V gene sequence: CDR1 SNHLY, CDR2 FYNNEI. The CDR3 contains 12 residues. CDR3 coding DNA: TGTGCTCGAGGGTGGGGGCTGGACGAGCAGTACTTC. Protein product: CARGWGLDEQYF.

This chain uses TRBV19 with TRBJ2-6; D unclear. The germline V gene encodes CDR1 LNHDA and CDR2 SQIVND (reference sequence). V was trimmed by 11 bases and J by 0 bases, leaving 8 bases between them. This CDR3 region has 13 residues. CDR3 in DNA: TGTGCCGCCGTAAACTCTGGGGCCAACGTCCTGACTTTC. Amino acid sequence: CAAVNSGANVLTF.

This clone appeared a single time. The chain has TRBV5-4 and TRBJ2-3; D unclear. V was cut by 1 base and J by 6 bases, with 3 bases left in between. The germline CDR1 and CDR2 sequences are SGHNT and YYREEE (reference sequence). This CDR3 has 11 amino acids. CDR3 bases: TGTGCCAGCAGCTTGATGGATACGCAGTATTTT. It encodes CASSLMDTQYF.